This TCR beta chain originates from a study of tumor and adjacent non-tumor tissue in lung cancer. Findings of the study overall: Shorter survival was associated with higher TCR diversity in tumors.

TCRbeta libraries were built with three rounds of nested PCR, modified from ARM-PCR. Using its own MiXCR run on the multiplex PCR reads, TCRdb lists one record per CDR3 protein. Of some 120,000 distinct CDR3 sequences in the sample, approximately 66% were seen once. As for this clonotype: Its antigen is unidentified.

This CDR3 is 18 amino acids long. Unmatched junction bases numbered 9, after V lost 2 bases and J lost 4 bases. CDR1 and CDR2 (germline): LGHNA, YNFKEQ. RNA was extracted from bulk tissue without any cell sorting. Donors were chemotherapy-naive, newly diagnosed lung cancer surgical patients in China, August–late 2014. The clonotype comes from a man aged 30 to 45 with non-small cell lung cancer. V and J are TRBV4-2 and TRBJ2-2, with 11 bases lining up with TRBD2. The specimen sequenced was lung tumor tissue. CDR3 residues: CASSQRFPGLAATGELFF. The CDR3 coding sequence is TGTGCCAGCAGCCAAAGGTTTCCGGGACTAGCGGCCACCGGGGAGCTGTTTTTT.